This TCR beta chain derives from a study of T cell responses to AZD1222 COVID-19 vaccine. Timing groups of about 4 and about 12 weeks for second doses were pooled. Turning to this clone: Its cognate antigen is unknown.

Trimming removed 2 bases at V and 5 bases at J, with 17 bases between. This CDR3 region has 15 residues. Germline CDR1 and CDR2: SGHRS and YFSETQ. Produced via immunoSEQ multiplex PCR; TCRdb's table is partial and in-frame only. The table lists about 140,000 clones, about 86% of them singletons, with about 5.4% in the top ten. Overall study results and limits: There were vaccine-associated CD4 TCRs across spike, dominant at 160-218 and 743-854. At baseline, seropositivity was found in only 5 to 7 AZD1222 recipients.

This sequence joins TRBV5-1 and TRBJ2-7; D perhaps matches TRBD1 (5 bases). This receptor was identified in an adult who received the AZD1222 COVID-19 vaccine. Sequences were derived from peripheral blood, sampled 28 days after the second AZD1222 dose. The CDR3: CASSLLVGTGNEQYF. CDR3 DNA sequence: TGCGCCAGCAGCTTACTGGTGGGTACAGGAAACGAGCAGTACTTC.